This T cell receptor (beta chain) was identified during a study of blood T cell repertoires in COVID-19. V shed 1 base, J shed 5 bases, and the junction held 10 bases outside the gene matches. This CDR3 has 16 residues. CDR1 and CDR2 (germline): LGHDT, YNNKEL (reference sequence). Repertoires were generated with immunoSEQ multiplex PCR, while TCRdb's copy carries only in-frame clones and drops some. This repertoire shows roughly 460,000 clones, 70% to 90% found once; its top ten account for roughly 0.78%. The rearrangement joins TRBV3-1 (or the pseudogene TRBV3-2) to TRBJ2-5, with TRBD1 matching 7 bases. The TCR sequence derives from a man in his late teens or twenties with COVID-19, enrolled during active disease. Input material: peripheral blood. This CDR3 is CASSQATGIKRETQYF. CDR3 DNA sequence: TGTGCCAGCAGCCAAGCGACAGGGATTAAACGGGAGACCCAGTACTTC.